This T cell receptor beta chain was captured by sequencing in a study of blood T cells in healthy people across ages. Findings and limits, study-wide: Estimated diversity, derived from one million T cells, was regarded as an underestimate. Donor CMV status, an unknown factor, possibly confounded changes in expanded clonotypes.

Germline CDR1 and CDR2: DFQATT and SNEGSKA (reference sequence). The J segment lost 3 bases and the V segment lost 1 base, leaving 6 bases of the junction unmatched. This CDR3 comprises 16 residues. Remarks on this clonotype: What it binds is unknown.

PCR was performed a second time for about 6 to 12 cycles using a sample-barcoded 5' primer and a J-beta primer mix. Each cDNA molecule, via a template-switch adaptor with 12 random nucleotides, was tagged. TCRdb itself ran the 5' RACE reads through MiXCR, one entry per CDR3 protein. Among some 1,800,000 distinct CDR3 sequences listed, around 40% were seen once. The receptor was isolated from a human donor in good health. This chain links TRBV20-1 with TRBJ2-3; TRBD2 matches 11 bases. The sample comprised blood. The CDR3 DNA reads TGCAGTGCTAGAGCACGTAGCGGGGGGGAAACAGATACGCAGTATTTT. Translated: CSARARSGGETDTQYF.